This paragraph reports one TCR beta chain. As yet, its antigen is unknown. One end of the junction fails to match germline, which may point to a read error. This sample's treatment: roughly 11-day PBMC culture with coronavirus spike peptide pools or control peptides (ViraFEST assay). Negative selection enriched CD4+ T cells from cultures at roughly 11 days. The entry originates in a study of vaccination and CD4 T cells after COVID-19. Study background: Each participant underwent a two-dose regimen of either the BNT162b2 or the mRNA-1273 vaccine. Following dose two, a median about 70 days (range 14 to 241) passed before post-vaccine samples were taken.

The CDR3 sequence is 17 residues long. From germline, CDR1 is MNHEY and CDR2 SMNVEV (reference sequence). Sequence data for DNA of cultured CD4+ T cells were generated by the Oncomine TCR Beta short-read assay. Using the QIAamp micro DNA kit, genomic DNA was extracted from the CD4+ T cells that had been cultured. One entry per CDR3 protein, called by TCRdb with MiXCR from the PCR reads. Of 9,500 or so distinct CDR3 sequences in the sample, 30% were seen once. The receptor was derived from a human donor who had recovered from COVID-19. This rearrangement joins TRBV27 to TRBJ2-2; perhaps TRBD1 as D (6 bases). The sequenced sample was CD4+ T cells from blood, cultured in vitro, obtained after SARS-CoV-2 vaccination. The CDR3 loop is CASSLTTGTVNTGKLFF. The CDR3 bases are TGTGCCAGCAGTTTAACAACAGGGACCGTGAACACCGGGAAGCTGTTTTTT.